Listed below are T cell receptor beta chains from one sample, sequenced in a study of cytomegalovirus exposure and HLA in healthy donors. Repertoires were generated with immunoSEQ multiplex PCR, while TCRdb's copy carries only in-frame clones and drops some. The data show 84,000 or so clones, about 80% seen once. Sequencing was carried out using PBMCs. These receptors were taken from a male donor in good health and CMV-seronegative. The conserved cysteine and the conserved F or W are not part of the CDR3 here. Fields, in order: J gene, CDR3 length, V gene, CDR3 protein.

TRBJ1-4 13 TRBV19 ASSIEGRTYEKLF
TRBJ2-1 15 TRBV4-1 ASSQGEVTGGRNEQF
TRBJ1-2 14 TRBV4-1 ASSQTGGVWYYGYT
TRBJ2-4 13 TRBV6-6 ASTPSAGAVDSQY
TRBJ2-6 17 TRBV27 ASSFFGNPKASGANVLT
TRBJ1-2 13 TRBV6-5 ASTATMTGPSGYT
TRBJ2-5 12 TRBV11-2 ASSLYGVQETQY
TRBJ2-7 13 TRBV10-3 AIDDGGSLPYEQY
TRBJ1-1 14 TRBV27 ASSPLDRFTNTEAF
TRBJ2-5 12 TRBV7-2 ASSSNRGQETQY
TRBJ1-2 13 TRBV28 ASRRSHGVNYGYT
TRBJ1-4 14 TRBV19 ASSGQGFWENEKLF
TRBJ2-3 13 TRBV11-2 ASSFTEPSTDTQY
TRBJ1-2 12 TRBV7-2 ASSLVRDSYGYT
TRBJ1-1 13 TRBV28 ASSGSVRGNTEAF
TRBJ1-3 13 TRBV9 ASSLDPRSGNTIY
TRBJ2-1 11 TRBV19 ASTRERYNEQF
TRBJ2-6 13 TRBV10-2 ASSLRLAGANGLT
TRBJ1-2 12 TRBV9 ASSSQTGTGGYT
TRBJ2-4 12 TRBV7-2 ASSGMGTKNIQY
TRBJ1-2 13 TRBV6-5 ASSRLGGFNYGYT
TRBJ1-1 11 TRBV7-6 ASSLEQNTEAF
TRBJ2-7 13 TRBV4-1 ASSPTQRNSYEQY
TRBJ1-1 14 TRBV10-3 AINQQGQGSPSEAF
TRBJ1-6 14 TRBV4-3 ASSLQQQGNNSPLH
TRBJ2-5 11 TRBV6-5 ASSYGGSETQY
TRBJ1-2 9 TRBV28 ASSLGLGYT
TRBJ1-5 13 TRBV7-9 SSSAETTSNQPQH
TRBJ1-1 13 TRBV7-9 ASWGTGGSRTEAF
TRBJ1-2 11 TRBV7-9 ATRERGTYGYT
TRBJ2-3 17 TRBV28 ASSLSGSGIEISTDTQY
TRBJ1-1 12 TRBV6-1 ASSEVRPGTEAF
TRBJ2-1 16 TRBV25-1 ASSASATGLAEYNEQF
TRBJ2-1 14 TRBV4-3 ASSQDTGEGHNEQF
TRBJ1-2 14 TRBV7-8 ASSLEAGAQGYGYT
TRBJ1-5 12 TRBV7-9 ASSFSGTNQPQH
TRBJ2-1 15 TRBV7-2 ASTGASGGLGNNEQF
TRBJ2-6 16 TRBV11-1 ASSLTGTANSGANGLT
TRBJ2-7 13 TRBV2 ASSPRGLASYEQY
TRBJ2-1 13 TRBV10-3 ATFRGQGAGNEQF
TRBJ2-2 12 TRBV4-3 ASSQGWSTGELF
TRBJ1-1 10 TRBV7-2 ASSRGRVEAF
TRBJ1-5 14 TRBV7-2 ASSLRRGLDHQPQH
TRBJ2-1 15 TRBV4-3 ASSQEFSGSGSIEQF
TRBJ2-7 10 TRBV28 AVGLAAYEQY
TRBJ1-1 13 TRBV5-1 ASRKEGRMNTEAF
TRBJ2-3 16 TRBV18 ASSGGLPGLTSTDTQY
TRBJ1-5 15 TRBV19 ASSRGRYETSNQPQH
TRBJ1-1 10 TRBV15 ATSPGGTEAF
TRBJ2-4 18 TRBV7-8 ASSLARGAGFEGAKNSQY
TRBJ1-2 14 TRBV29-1 SVGKGPPNRGQGYT
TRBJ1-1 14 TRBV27 ASSLWRGGRNTEAF
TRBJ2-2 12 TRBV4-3 ASSPGLSTGELF